This TCR beta chain came from a study of shared clonotypes between healthy human individuals. Whole-study findings and limits: The expectation was that sequencing depth would affect clonotype sharing among donors.

Every subset's genomic DNA went evenly onto several immunoSEQ plates. In the study's own analysis: ImmunoSEQ junction-only sequences lacked quality scores, so their filtering differed. TCRdb keeps only in-frame clones here, not all; method: immunoSEQ multiplex PCR. V and J calls and clone size are those listed in that table; D and trimming were worked out from the DNA. The table has 2.5 million or so clones, roughly 92% seen once. CD4+ cells were split into CD45RA+ naive and CD45RA-negative memory subsets. As regards this clone: Antigen specificity is unknown.

The sequence derives from a man aged 18 to 35 in good health. The source material was naive CD4+ T cells sorted from blood. Regarding subset: CD45RA+ positively selected.

The CDR3 spells CASSLKGLATDTQYF. The CDR3, as DNA: TGTGCCAGCAGCTTAAAGGGACTAGCCACAGATACGCAGTATTTT. The chain has TRBV7-9 and TRBJ2-3; TRBD2 agrees at 9 bases. The V and J ends lost 2 bases and 2 bases, in that order; junction bases with no gene match: 2. This CDR3 is 15 amino acids long. CDR1 is SEHNR and CDR2 is FQNEAQ in the germline V gene (reference sequence).